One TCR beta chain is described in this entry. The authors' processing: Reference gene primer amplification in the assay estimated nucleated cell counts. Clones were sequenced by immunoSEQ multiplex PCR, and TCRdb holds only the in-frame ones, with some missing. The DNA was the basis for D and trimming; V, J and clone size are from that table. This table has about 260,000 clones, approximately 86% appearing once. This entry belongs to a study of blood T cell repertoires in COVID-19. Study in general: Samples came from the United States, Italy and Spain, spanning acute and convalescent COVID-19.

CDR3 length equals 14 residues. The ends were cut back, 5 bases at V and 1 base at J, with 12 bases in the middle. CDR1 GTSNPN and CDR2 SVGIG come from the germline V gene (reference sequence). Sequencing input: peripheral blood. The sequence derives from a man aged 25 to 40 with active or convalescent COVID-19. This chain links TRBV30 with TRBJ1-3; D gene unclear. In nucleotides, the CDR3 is TGTGCCTGGCAAATGCGGAGTTCTGGAAACACCATATATTTT. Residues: CAWQMRSSGNTIYF.